This TCR beta chain was found in a study of blood T cell repertoires in COVID-19. In the study overall: The United States, Italy and Spain were the sources of the acute and convalescent COVID-19 samples.

Study processing details: Researchers report that nucleated cell counts were estimated from reference gene primer amplification. Clones were sequenced by immunoSEQ multiplex PCR, and TCRdb holds only the in-frame ones, with some missing. V, J and clone size were drawn from that table, and D and trimming were deduced from the DNA. The sample carries about 73,000 clones, about nine tenths recorded once. This CDR3 is built from 15 residues. Per the germline V gene, CDR1 is SGHDT and CDR2 is YYEEEE. Trimming at V came to 4 bases and at J to 3 bases, leaving 7 bases not matched to a gene. This TCR came from a woman between 18 and 29 years old with acute or convalescent COVID-19. The sequenced sample was peripheral blood. The rearrangement joins TRBV5-6 to TRBJ2-3, with TRBD1 matching over 8 bases. The chain's CDR3 is CASSLTGAWTDTQYF. CDR3 sequence (DNA): TGTGCCAGCAGCCTGACAGGGGCATGGACAGATACGCAGTATTTT.